These 27 T cell receptor beta chains were all obtained from the same sample, sequenced in a study of human T cells and chemical hapten exposure. The library labeled individual cDNA molecules by adding unique molecular identifiers to them. One entry per CDR3 protein results from TCRdb running MiXCR on the reads. This sample yields about 120,000 distinct CDR3 sequences, of which around 9% are seen a single time; over 1.1% belongs to the top ten. Unseparated into fractions, whole blood served as the source from which total RNA was extracted. The sequenced sample consisted of whole blood. The receptors derive from a human donor in good health. Some clones in this sample may be carry-over from other donors' samples.

This clonotype showed up just a few times. The CDR3 bases are TGCAGCGTAGATTGGGACGGCAAACAAGAGACCCAGTACTTC. Translated: CSVDWDGKQETQYF. V and J are TRBV29-1 and TRBJ2-5; possibly TRBD1 or TRBD2 for D (5 bases each). V lost 6 bases to trimming and J lost 2 bases, with 16 bases between them. Germline CDR1 is SQVTM and CDR2 is ANQGSEA. The CDR3 totals 14 residues.

V is TRBV6-2 or TRBV6-3 and J is TRBJ2-7; a possible D gene is TRBD1 (6 bases). The CDR3 contains 12 residues. Trimming removed 5 bases from V and 7 bases from J, with 12 bases in between. CDR1 and CDR2 from the germline V gene are MNHEY and SVGEGT. In DNA, the CDR3 is TGTGCCAGCAGTCAGGGGTACAGTGAGCAGTACTTC. It translates to CASSQGYSEQYF.

The J gene is TRBJ2-3, the V gene TRBV7-2; a possible D gene is TRBD2 (5 bases). Germline lookup yields CDR1 SGHTA and CDR2 FQGNSA. The CDR3 is 17 residues long. With 1 base removed from V and 0 bases from J, the gap between germline ends came to 14 bases. For the CDR3, the DNA is TGTGCCAGCAGCTTAGGGTTTTCCCTAGCCAGCACAGATACGCAGTATTTT. It encodes CASSLGFSLASTDTQYF.

The V and J genes are TRBV28 and TRBJ2-7; D is unclear. This CDR3 comprises 13 residues. V was pared by 3 bases and J by 3 bases, with 9 bases between. CDR1 and CDR2 (germline): MDHEN, SYDVKM. The CDR3 sequence is CASSFSQIYEQYF. The CDR3 DNA follows: TGTGCCAGCAGTTTCTCTCAGATCTACGAGCAGTACTTC.

V usage is TRBV7-6 and J usage is TRBJ1-5; D is possibly TRBD1 (6 bases). V was cut by 5 bases and J by 5 bases, with 10 bases left in between. The CDR3 length is 13 residues. CDR1 is SGHVS and CDR2 is FNYEAQ in the germline V gene. DNA for the CDR3: TGTGCCAGCAGCCGCGGGGGCGATCAGCCCCAGCATTTT. Residues: CASSRGGDQPQHF.

This clonotype was counted between two and nine times. The V gene is TRBV11-2, the J gene TRBJ1-4; D might be TRBD1 (5 bases). V lost 1 base and J 8 bases, leaving 8 bases between the germline ends. CDR1 and CDR2 from the germline V gene are SGHAT and FQNNGV. The CDR3 runs to 13 residues. DNA for the CDR3: TGTGCCAGCAGCTTAGTGAGGGGCGAAAAACTGTTTTTT. It is translated as CASSLVRGEKLFF.

This clonotype appeared once. A much larger clone differs from this one at a single base, so this may be a read error. The chain recombines TRBV18 with TRBJ1-3, with 7 bases that match TRBD1. The CDR3 sequence is 14 residues long. Germline lookup yields CDR1 KGHSH and CDR2 LQKENI. This CDR3 is CTSSPPYRGNTIYF. The DNA of the CDR3 is TGTACCAGCTCACCACCGTACAGGGGTAACACCATATATTTT.

This clonotype occurred a few times. The chain recombines TRBV5-1 with TRBJ2-7; 7 bases are a match to TRBD1. The CDR3 spans 13 residues. After removal of 2 bases from V and 5 bases from J, the junction contained 4 bases not matched to a gene. Looked up from germline, CDR1 is SGHRS and CDR2 is YFSETQ. The CDR3: CASSFGGQDEQYF. As DNA, the CDR3 is TGCGCCAGCAGCTTTGGTGGACAGGACGAGCAGTACTTC.

In this sample, this clonotype turned up a few times. The chain joins TRBV4-3 to TRBJ2-3; the D is unclear. The CDR3 length is 15 residues. With 0 bases removed from V and 0 bases from J, the gap between germline ends came to 7 bases. Germline V gene lookup returns CDR1 LGHNA and CDR2 YSLEER. Here the CDR3 reads CASSQDLGSTDTQYF. CDR3 sequence (DNA): TGCGCCAGCAGCCAAGATCTGGGCAGCACAGATACGCAGTATTTT.

This clonotype was seen repeatedly, ten times or more. This chain joins TRBV2 and TRBJ1-2, with unresolved D. The V end was cut by 3 bases, the J end by 4 bases, with 12 bases between. The CDR3 spans 14 residues. Germline V CDR1 and CDR2: SNHLY, FYNNEI. The CDR3 here is CASSEISSSYGYTF. The CDR3 DNA is TGTGCCAGCAGTGAGATCAGTAGTTCCTATGGCTACACCTTC.

The rearrangement links TRBV11-2 to TRBJ2-1; TRBD2 aligns across 7 bases. Germline assignment: CDR1 SGHAT and CDR2 FQNNGV. Trimming took 0 bases from V and 7 from J; bases not matched to a gene: 0. The CDR3 extends over 13 amino acids. CDR3 region: CASSLDSGNEQFF. The CDR3 bases are TGTGCCAGCAGCTTAGATAGCGGGAATGAGCAGTTCTTC.

This clonotype showed up many times. V and J are TRBV6-2 or TRBV6-3 and TRBJ2-7, with 7 bases fitting TRBD1. CDR3 length: 16 amino acids. J gave up 0 bases and V 2 bases, and 7 bases lay outside the gene matches. Germline CDR1 and CDR2: MNHEY and SVGEGT. The CDR3 is CASSYGGQVDSYEQYF. In DNA form, the CDR3 reads TGTGCCAGCAGTTACGGCGGACAGGTAGACTCCTACGAGCAGTACTTC.

This clonotype was seen many times. The rearrangement links TRBV6-5 to TRBJ1-2, with no clear D. The germline CDR1 and CDR2 sequences are MNHEY and SVGAGI. The ends were cut back, 6 bases at V and 0 bases at J, with 8 bases in the middle. The CDR3 is 13 residues long. This CDR3 is CASSLDANYGYTF. In DNA form, the CDR3 reads TGTGCCAGCAGCCTTGATGCTAACTATGGCTACACCTTC.

This clonotype was seen at least ten times. The chain has TRBV5-1 and TRBJ2-7; D is perhaps TRBD1 (6 bases). The CDR3 runs to 12 residues. Per germline, CDR1 SGHRS and CDR2 YFSETQ. The V gene lost 0 bases and the J gene lost 7 bases, with 8 bases spanning the gap. The CDR3 reads CASSLEGGEQYF. In nucleotides, the CDR3 is TGCGCCAGCAGCTTGGAAGGGGGAGAGCAGTACTTC.

This clonotype showed up just a few times. The chain employs TRBV12-5 and TRBJ2-7; D could derive from TRBD1 or TRBD2 (6 bases each). Germline V gene sequence: CDR1 LGHNT, CDR2 FRNRAP. V was clipped by 1 base and J by 3 bases, with 19 bases between them. There are 17 residues in the CDR3. The chain's CDR3 is CASGLGAQGRGLYEQYF. CDR3 nucleotide sequence: TGTGCTAGTGGTTTGGGGGCACAGGGAAGGGGACTCTACGAGCAGTACTTC.

In DNA, the CDR3 is TGTGCCAGCAGCTCCCAGGGGTCCGATCAGCCCCAGCATTTT. Its translation is CASSSQGSDQPQHF. V and J are TRBV5-5 and TRBJ1-5, with D perhaps matching TRBD1 (6 bases). The CDR3 extends over 14 amino acids. Trimming shortened V by 3 bases and J by 5 bases, and 12 bases separated the two germline ends. Germline loops: CDR1 SGHKS, CDR2 YYEKEE (reference sequence). Variable domain in full (rest from reference TRBV5-5 and TRBJ1-5): DAGVTQSPTHLIKTRGQQVTLRCSPISGHKSVSWYQQVLGQGPQFIFQYYEKEERGRGNFPDRFSARQFPNYSSELNVNALLLGDSALYLCASSSQGSDQPQHFGDGTRLSIL.

Ten or more counts support this clonotype. This chain links TRBV4-1 with TRBJ1-2; TRBD1 matches 7 bases. The CDR3 is 15 amino acids. The V gene end was trimmed by 0 bases and the J gene end by 4 bases; junction bases not matched to a gene: 5. Germline loops: CDR1 MGHRA, CDR2 YSYEKL. Here the CDR3 reads CASSQDTGVVYGYTF. CDR3 DNA sequence: TGCGCCAGCAGCCAAGATACAGGGGTAGTCTATGGCTACACCTTC.

In this sample, this clonotype turned up many times. The chain links TRBV20-1 to TRBJ2-5, with a possible D match to TRBD2 (5 bases). V was clipped by 5 bases and J by 3 bases, with 13 bases between them. CDR3 size: 13 residues. Germline values: CDR1 DFQATT, CDR2 SNEGSKA (reference sequence). The CDR3 sequence is CSAGVATEETQYF. The CDR3 DNA sequence: TGCAGTGCTGGCGTAGCGACGGAAGAGACCCAGTACTTC.

At least ten counts were recorded for this clonotype. The chain couples TRBV12-3 or TRBV12-4 to TRBJ1-1; D uncertain. This CDR3 has 13 amino acids. V was clipped by 3 bases and J by 9 bases, with 14 bases between them. The CDR3 sequence is CASSLAVRAQAFF. The CDR3 region has the DNA TGTGCCAGCAGTTTGGCGGTACGCGCTCAAGCTTTCTTT.

This clonotype turned up a few times. CDR3 nucleotides: TGCGCCAGCAGCTTGGCCGCAGGGGACAGGGGTAATGAAAAACTGTTTTTT. It is translated as CASSLAAGDRGNEKLFF. The chain joins TRBV5-1 to TRBJ1-4, with 10 bases that match TRBD1. CDR3 length: 17 amino acids. V dropped 0 bases and J dropped 4; count of bases not matched to a gene: 6. CDR1 and CDR2 from the germline V gene are SGHRS and YFSETQ. Variable domain in full (rest from reference TRBV5-1 and TRBJ1-4): KAGVTQTPRYLIKTRGQQVTLSCSPISGHRSVSWYQQTPGQGLQFLFEYFSETQRNKGNFPGRFSGRQFSNSRSEMNVSTLELGDSALYLCASSLAAGDRGNEKLFFGSGTQLSVL.

This clonotype was counted a few times. The chain carries TRBV29-1 and TRBJ2-5; 7 nucleotides match TRBD2. CDR1 is SQVTM, CDR2 ANQGSEA, per germline. The CDR3 is 12 amino acids. After removal of 3 bases from V and 2 bases from J, the junction contained 0 bases not matched to a gene. The CDR3 is CSVERGQETQYF. The CDR3 DNA sequence: TGCAGCGTTGAGCGGGGGCAAGAGACCCAGTACTTC.

This chain joins TRBV6-2 or TRBV6-3 and TRBJ2-7; D might be TRBD1 or TRBD2, each matching 5 bases. The CDR3 runs to 14 residues. Trimming cost V 7 bases and J 2 bases, with 15 bases left between them. Germline CDR1 and CDR2: MNHEY and SVGEGT. CDR3 protein: CASNPGRSTYEQYF. The CDR3 DNA sequence: TGTGCCAGCAACCCGGGACGGTCGACCTACGAGCAGTACTTC.

This clonotype showed up many times. The chain joins TRBV5-5 to TRBJ1-5, with 7 bases aligning to TRBD1. Germline V gene lookup returns CDR1 SGHKS and CDR2 YYEKEE (reference sequence). The CDR3 has 15 residues. After removal of 4 bases from V and 6 bases from J, the junction contained 10 bases not matched to a gene. DNA of the CDR3: TGTGCCAGCAGCGGAACCGACAGGGATGGTCAGCCCCAGCATTTT. This sequence encodes CASSGTDRDGQPQHF.

This clonotype has just a few counts. V gene TRBV19 combines with J gene TRBJ1-5, with D hard to call. This CDR3 spans 15 amino acids. V lost 3 bases to trimming and J lost 4 bases, with 13 bases between them. The germline CDR1 and CDR2 sequences are LNHDA and SQIVND (reference sequence). In DNA, the CDR3 is TGTGCCAGTAGTATGAAAGGGAGACTGAATCAGCCCCAGCATTTT. The encoded protein is CASSMKGRLNQPQHF.

The table lists this clonotype with many counts. This chain links TRBV5-5 with TRBJ2-6; TRBD1 matches at 12 bases. CDR3 length equals 14 residues. With V trimmed by 0 bases and J by 19 bases, 8 bases remained unmatched. Germline loops: CDR1 SGHKS, CDR2 YYEKEE (reference sequence). Here the CDR3 DNA reads TGTGCCAGCAGCTTGGAACGTGGGACAGGGGGCTACACTTTC. It is translated as CASSLERGTGGYTF.

This clonotype occurred a few times. The chain carries TRBV7-9 and TRBJ2-5; TRBD1 is a possible D gene (5 bases). Trimming shortened V by 5 bases and J by 2 bases, and 9 bases separated the two germline ends. The CDR3 totals 13 residues. Germline CDR1 reads SEHNR; CDR2 reads FQNEAQ (reference sequence). The CDR3 spells CASSRGRQETQYF. CDR3 nucleotides: TGTGCCAGCAGCAGGGGAAGACAAGAGACCCAGTACTTC.

The rearrangement joins TRBV20-1 to TRBJ2-2; 10 bases are shared with TRBD2. There are 14 residues in the CDR3. Germline lookup yields CDR1 DFQATT and CDR2 SNEGSKA (reference sequence). V lost 6 bases and J lost 5; bases outside the gene matches: 6. CDR3 residues: CSAGYSGRTGELFF. Here the CDR3 DNA reads TGCAGTGCCGGATATAGCGGGAGGACCGGGGAGCTGTTTTTT.